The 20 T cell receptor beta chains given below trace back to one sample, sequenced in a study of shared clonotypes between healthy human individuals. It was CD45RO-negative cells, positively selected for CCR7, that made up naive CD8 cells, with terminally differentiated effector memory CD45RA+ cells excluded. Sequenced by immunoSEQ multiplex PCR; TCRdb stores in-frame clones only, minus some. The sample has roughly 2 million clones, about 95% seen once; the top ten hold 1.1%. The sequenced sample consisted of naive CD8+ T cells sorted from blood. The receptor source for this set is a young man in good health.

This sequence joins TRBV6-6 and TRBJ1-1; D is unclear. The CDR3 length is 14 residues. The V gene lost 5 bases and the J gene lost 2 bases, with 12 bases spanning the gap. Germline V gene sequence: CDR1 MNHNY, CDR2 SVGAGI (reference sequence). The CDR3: CASSPSASNTEAFF. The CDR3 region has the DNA TGTGCCAGCAGTCCGTCTGCGTCCAACACTGAAGCTTTCTTT.

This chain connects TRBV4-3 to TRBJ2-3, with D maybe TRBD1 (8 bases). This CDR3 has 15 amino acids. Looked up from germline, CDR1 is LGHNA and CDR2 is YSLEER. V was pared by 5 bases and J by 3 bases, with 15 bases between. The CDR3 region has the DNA TGCGCCAGCAGCGCAGACAGGGGAGGGACAGATACGCAGTATTTT. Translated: CASSADRGGTDTQYF.

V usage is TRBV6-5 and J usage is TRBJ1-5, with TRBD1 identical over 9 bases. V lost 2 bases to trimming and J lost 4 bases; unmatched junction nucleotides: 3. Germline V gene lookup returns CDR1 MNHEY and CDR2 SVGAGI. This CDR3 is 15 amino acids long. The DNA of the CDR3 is TGTGCCAGCAGTTACGACGGGACAGGGAATCAGCCCCAGCATTTT. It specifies CASSYDGTGNQPQHF.

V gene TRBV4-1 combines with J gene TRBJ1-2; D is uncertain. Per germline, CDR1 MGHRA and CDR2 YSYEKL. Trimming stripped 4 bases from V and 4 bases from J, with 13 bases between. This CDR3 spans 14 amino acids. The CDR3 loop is CASSPPGLTYGYTF. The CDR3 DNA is TGCGCCAGCAGCCCGCCCGGTCTAACCTATGGCTACACCTTC.

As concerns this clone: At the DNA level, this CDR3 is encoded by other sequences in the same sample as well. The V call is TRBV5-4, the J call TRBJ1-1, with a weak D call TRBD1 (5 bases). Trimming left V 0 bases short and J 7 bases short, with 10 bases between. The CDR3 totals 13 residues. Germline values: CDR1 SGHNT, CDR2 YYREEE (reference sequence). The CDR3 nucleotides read TGTGCCAGCAGCTTGGGTGGGGCCCTTGAAGCTTTCTTT. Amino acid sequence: CASSLGGALEAFF.

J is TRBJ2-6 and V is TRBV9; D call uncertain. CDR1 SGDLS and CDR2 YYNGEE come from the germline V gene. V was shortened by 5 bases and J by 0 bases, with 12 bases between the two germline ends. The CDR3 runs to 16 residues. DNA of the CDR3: TGTGCCAGCAGAACAGACCTCGGCTCTGGGGCCAACGTCCTGACTTTC. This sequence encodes CASRTDLGSGANVLTF. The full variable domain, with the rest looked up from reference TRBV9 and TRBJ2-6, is DSGVTQTPKHLITATGQRVTLRCSPRSGDLSVYWYQQSLDQGLQFLIQYYNGEERAKGNILERFSAQQFPDLHSELNLSSLELGDSALYFCASRTDLGSGANVLTFGAGSRLTVL.

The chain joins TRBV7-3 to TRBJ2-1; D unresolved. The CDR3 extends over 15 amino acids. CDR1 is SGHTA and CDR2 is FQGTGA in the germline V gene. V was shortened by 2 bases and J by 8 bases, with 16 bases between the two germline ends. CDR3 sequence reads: CASSLVLASVDEQFF. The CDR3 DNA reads TGTGCCAGCAGCTTAGTACTGGCGTCGGTCGATGAGCAGTTCTTC.

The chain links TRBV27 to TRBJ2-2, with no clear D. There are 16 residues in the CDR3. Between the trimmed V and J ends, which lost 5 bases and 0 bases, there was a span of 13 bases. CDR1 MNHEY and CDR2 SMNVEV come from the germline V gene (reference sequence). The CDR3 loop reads CASSPGRVTNTGELFF. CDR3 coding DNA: TGTGCCAGCAGTCCCGGACGGGTAACGAACACCGGGGAGCTGTTTTTT.

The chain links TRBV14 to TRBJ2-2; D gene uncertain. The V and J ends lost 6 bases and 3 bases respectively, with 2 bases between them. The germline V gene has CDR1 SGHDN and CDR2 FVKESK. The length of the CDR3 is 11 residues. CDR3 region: CASSYTGELFF. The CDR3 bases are TGTGCCAGCAGTTACACCGGGGAGCTGTTTTTT.

CDR3 sequence: CASSSNRDRIIDEQFF. As DNA, the CDR3 is TGTGCCAGCAGCTCCAACCGGGACAGGATAATCGATGAGCAGTTCTTC. The chain employs TRBV7-9 and TRBJ2-1; 8 nucleotides agree with TRBD1. Trimming removed 4 bases from V and 8 bases from J; junction bases left unmatched: 13. Looked up from germline, CDR1 is SEHNR and CDR2 is FQNEAQ (reference sequence). The CDR3 covers 16 residues.

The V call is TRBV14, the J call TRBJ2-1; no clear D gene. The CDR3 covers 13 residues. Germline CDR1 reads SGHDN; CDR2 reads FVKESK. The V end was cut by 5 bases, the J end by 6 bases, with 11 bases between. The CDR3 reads CASSTKISNEQFF. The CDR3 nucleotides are TGTGCCAGCAGCACAAAAATATCCAATGAGCAGTTCTTC.

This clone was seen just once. The CDR3, as DNA: TGTGCCAGCTCACCGGGGATCACAGACCAAGAGACCCAGTACTTC. It codes for CASSPGITDQETQYF. The rearrangement links TRBV18 to TRBJ2-5; D remains ambiguous. The CDR3 runs to 15 residues. Germline assignment: CDR1 KGHSH and CDR2 LQKENI. The germline V and J ends were trimmed by 3 bases and 0 bases, with 11 bases remaining between them.

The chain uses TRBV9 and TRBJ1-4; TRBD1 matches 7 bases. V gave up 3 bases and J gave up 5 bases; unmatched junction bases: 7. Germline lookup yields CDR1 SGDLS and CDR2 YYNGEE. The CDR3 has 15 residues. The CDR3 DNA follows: TGTGCCAGCAGCGAGGAGGGGACAGCAAATGAAAAACTGTTTTTT. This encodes CASSEEGTANEKLFF.

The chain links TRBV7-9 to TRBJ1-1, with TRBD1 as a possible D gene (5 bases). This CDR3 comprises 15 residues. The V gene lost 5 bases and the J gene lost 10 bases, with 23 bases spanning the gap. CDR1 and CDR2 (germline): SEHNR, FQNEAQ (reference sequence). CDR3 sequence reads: CASSQTQGGSEGAFF. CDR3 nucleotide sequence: TGTGCCAGCAGCCAAACGCAGGGAGGGTCTGAGGGAGCTTTCTTT.

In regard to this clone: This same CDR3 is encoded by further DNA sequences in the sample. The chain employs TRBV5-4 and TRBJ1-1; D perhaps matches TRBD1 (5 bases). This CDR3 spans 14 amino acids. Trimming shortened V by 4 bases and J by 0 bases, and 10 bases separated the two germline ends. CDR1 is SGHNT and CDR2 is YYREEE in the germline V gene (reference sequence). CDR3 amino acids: CASSPGTVNTEAFF. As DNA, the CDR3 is TGTGCCAGCAGCCCTGGGACGGTGAACACTGAAGCTTTCTTT.

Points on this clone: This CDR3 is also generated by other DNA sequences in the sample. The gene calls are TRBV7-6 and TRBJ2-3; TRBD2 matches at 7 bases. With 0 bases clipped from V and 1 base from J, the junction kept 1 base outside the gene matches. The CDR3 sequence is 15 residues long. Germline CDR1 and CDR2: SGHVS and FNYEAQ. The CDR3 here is CASSLAAGGTDTQYF. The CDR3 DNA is TGTGCCAGCAGCTTAGCGGCGGGAGGCACAGATACGCAGTATTTT.

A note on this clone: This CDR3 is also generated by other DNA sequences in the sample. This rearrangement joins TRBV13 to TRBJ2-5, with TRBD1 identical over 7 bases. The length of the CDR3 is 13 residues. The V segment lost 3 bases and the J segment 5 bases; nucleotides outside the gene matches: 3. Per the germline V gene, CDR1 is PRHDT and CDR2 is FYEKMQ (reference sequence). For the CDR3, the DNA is TGTGCCAGCAGCTTCGACAGGGAGGAGACCCAGTACTTC. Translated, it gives CASSFDREETQYF.

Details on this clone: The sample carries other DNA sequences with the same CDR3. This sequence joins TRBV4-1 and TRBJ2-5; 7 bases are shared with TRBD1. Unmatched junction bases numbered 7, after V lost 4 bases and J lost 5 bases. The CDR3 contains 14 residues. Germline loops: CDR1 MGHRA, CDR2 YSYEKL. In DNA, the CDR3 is TGCGCCAGCAGCCCCCGACAGGGCCAGGAGACCCAGTACTTC. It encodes CASSPRQGQETQYF.

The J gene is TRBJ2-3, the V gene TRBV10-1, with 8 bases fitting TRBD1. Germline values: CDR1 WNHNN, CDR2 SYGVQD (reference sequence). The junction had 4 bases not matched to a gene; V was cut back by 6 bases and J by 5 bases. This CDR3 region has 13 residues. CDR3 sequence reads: CASRETGEDTQYF. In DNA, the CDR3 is TGCGCCAGCAGAGAGACAGGGGAAGATACGCAGTATTTT.

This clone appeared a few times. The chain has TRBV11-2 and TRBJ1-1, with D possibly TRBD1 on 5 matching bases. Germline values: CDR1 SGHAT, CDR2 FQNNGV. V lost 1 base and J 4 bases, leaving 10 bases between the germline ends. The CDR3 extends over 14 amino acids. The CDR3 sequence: CASSLGGWGTEAFF. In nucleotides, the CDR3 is TGTGCCAGCAGCTTAGGGGGCTGGGGCACTGAAGCTTTCTTT.